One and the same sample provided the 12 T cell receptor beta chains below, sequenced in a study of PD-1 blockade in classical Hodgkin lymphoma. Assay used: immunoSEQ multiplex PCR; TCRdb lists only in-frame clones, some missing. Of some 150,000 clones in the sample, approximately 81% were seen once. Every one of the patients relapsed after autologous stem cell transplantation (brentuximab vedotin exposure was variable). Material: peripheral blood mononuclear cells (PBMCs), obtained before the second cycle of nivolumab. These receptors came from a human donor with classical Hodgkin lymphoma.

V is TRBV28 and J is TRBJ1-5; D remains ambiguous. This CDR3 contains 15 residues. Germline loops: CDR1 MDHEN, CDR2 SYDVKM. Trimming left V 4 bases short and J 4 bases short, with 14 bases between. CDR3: CASSSTAAPNQPQHF. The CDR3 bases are TGTGCCAGCAGTTCCACGGCGGCCCCTAATCAGCCCCAGCATTTT.

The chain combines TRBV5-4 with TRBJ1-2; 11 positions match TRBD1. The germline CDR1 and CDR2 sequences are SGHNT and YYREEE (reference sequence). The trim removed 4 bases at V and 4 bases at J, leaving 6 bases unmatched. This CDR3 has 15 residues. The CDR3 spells CASSPGDRGVYGYTF. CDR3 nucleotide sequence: TGTGCCAGCAGCCCGGGGGACAGGGGGGTCTATGGCTACACCTTC.

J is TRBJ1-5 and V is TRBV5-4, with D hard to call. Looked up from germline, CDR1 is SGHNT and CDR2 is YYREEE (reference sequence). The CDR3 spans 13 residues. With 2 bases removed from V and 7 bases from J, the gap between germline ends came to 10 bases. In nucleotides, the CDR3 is TGTGCCAGCAGCTTCGGAGGGTTCCAGCCCCAGCATTTT. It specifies CASSFGGFQPQHF.

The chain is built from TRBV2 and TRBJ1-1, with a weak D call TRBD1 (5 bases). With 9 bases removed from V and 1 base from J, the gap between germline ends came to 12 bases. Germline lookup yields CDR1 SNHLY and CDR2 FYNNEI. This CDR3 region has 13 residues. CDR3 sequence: CASTGVPNTEAFF. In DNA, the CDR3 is TGTGCCAGTACGGGGGTCCCGAACACTGAAGCTTTCTTT. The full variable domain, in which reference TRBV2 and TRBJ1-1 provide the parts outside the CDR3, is EPEVTQTPSHQVTQMGQEVILRCVPISNHLYFYWYRQILGQKVEFLVSFYNNEISEKSEIFDDQFSVERPDGSNFTLKIRSTKLEDSAMYFCASTGVPNTEAFFGQGTRLTVV.

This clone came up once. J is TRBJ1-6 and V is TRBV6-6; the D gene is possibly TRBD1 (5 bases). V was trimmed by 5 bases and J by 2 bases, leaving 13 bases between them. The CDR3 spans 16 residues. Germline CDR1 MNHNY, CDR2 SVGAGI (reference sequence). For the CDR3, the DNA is TGTGCCAGCAGTCCCCCCAGGGTGGCCTATAATTCACCCCTCCACTTT. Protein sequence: CASSPPRVAYNSPLHF.

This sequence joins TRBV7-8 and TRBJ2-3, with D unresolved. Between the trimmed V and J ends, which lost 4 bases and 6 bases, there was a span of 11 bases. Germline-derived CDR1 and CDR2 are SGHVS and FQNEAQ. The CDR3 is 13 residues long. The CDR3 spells CASSSPSGDTQYF. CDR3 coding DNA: TGTGCCAGCAGCTCGCCGTCAGGCGATACGCAGTATTTT.

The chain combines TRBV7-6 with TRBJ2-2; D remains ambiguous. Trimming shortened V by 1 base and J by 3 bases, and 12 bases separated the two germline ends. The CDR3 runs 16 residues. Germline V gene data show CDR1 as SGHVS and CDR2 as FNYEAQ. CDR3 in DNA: TGTGCCAGCAGCTTAGGATCTGGCACCTACACCGGGGAGCTGTTTTTT. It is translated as CASSLGSGTYTGELFF.

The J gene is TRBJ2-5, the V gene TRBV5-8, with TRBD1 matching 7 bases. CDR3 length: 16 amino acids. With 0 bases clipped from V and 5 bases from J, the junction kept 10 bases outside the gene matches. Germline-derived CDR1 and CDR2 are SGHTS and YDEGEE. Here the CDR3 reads CASSLGTTGVQETQYF. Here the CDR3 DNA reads TGTGCCAGCAGCTTGGGGACAACAGGGGTGCAGGAGACCCAGTACTTC. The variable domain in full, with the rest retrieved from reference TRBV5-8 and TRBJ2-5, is EAGVTQSPTHLIKTRGQQATLRCSPISGHTSVYWYQQALGLGLQFLLWYDEGEERNRGNFPPRFSGRQFPNYSSELNVNALELEDSALYLCASSLGTTGVQETQYFGPGTRLLVL.

CDR3 bases: TGTGCCAGCAGCTCGGTAGCGGGAGCCGGCTACAATGAGCAGTTCTTC. This translates into CASSSVAGAGYNEQFF. The chain combines TRBV7-6 with TRBJ2-1; TRBD2 aligns across 9 bases. Germline V CDR1 and CDR2: SGHVS, FNYEAQ. Germline trimming cut 4 bases from V and 3 bases from J; bases unmatched to any gene: 7. There are 16 residues in the CDR3. The full variable domain, in which reference TRBV7-6 and TRBJ2-1 provide the parts outside the CDR3, is GAGVSQSPRYKVTKRGQDVALRCDPISGHVSLYWYRQALGQGPEFLTYFNYEAQQDKSGLPNDRFSAERPEGSISTLTIQRTEQRDSAMYRCASSSVAGAGYNEQFFGPGTRLTVL.

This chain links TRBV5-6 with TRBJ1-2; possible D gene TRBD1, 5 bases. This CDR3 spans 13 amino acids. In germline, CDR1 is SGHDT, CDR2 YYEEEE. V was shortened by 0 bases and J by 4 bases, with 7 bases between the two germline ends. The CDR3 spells CASSLDRLYGYTF. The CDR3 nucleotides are TGTGCCAGCAGCTTGGACAGGCTCTATGGCTACACCTTC.

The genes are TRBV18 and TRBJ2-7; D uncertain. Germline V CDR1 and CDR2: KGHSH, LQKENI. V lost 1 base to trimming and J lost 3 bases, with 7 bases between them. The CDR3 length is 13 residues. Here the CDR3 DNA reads TGTGCCAGCTCACCACAAGCTAACTACGAGCAGTACTTC. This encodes CASSPQANYEQYF. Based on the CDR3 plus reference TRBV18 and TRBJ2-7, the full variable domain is NAGVMQNPRHLVRRRGQEARLRCSPMKGHSHVYWYRQLPEEGLKFMVYLQKENIIDESGMPKERFSAEFPKEGPSILRIQQVVRGDSAAYFCASSPQANYEQYFGPGTRLTVT.

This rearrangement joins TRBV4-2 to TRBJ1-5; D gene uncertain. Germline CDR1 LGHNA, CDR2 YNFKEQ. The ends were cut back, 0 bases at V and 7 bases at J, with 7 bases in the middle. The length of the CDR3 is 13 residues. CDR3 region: CASSQDGGQPQHF. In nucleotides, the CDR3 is TGTGCCAGCAGCCAAGATGGAGGCCAGCCCCAGCATTTT.